These 22 T cell receptor beta chains came from one sample sequenced in a study of blood T cell repertoires in COVID-19. Assay: immunoSEQ multiplex PCR; the TCRdb copy retains only in-frame clones and omits some. Here the sample spans under 300,000 clones, nearly 90% being singletons. The sequenced sample was PBMCs or T cells enriched from blood (not recorded which). Receptor source: a woman aged 25 to 39 who had recovered from COVID-19.

CDR3 sequence reads: CASSPRTGTFSYEQYF. The DNA for the CDR3 is TGCGCCAGCAGCCCCCGGACAGGGACGTTCTCCTACGAGCAGTACTTC. J is TRBJ2-7 and V is TRBV5-1; 8 bases fit TRBD1. After removal of 4 bases from V and 0 bases from J, the junction contained 9 bases not matched to a gene. The germline CDR1 and CDR2 sequences are SGHRS and YFSETQ. CDR3 size: 16 residues. Full variable domain (rest looked up from reference TRBV5-1 and TRBJ2-7): KAGVTQTPRYLIKTRGQQVTLSCSPISGHRSVSWYQQTPGQGLQFLFEYFSETQRNKGNFPGRFSGRQFSNSRSEMNVSTLELGDSALYLCASSPRTGTFSYEQYFGPGTRLTVT.

J is TRBJ2-1 and V is TRBV7-9; 12 bases align to TRBD2. Trimming took 2 bases from V and 6 from J; bases not matched to a gene: 8. CDR3 size: 17 residues. CDR1 and CDR2 (germline): SEHNR, FQNEAQ (reference sequence). The CDR3 sequence is CASSLSLAGGPSNEQFF. The CDR3 DNA sequence: TGTGCCAGCAGCTTATCTCTAGCGGGGGGGCCGAGCAATGAGCAGTTCTTC.

This clone appeared a single time. This sample includes further DNA sequences coding for the same CDR3. This chain links TRBV28 with TRBJ1-2, with D possibly being TRBD1 (5 bases). In germline, CDR1 is MDHEN, CDR2 SYDVKM. There are 12 residues in the CDR3. V dropped 1 base and J dropped 5 bases, with 5 bases sitting between them. The CDR3 DNA reads TGTGCCAGCAGTTTATCAGGGTATGGCTACACCTTC. Translated: CASSLSGYGYTF.

The CDR3 region is CASSPNRELAGVGNNEQFF. CDR3 nucleotide sequence: TGTGCCAGCAGCCCAAACAGGGAGCTAGCGGGAGTAGGGAACAATGAGCAGTTCTTC. This sequence joins TRBV7-8 and TRBJ2-1; 10 nucleotides align to TRBD2. Germline loops: CDR1 SGHVS, CDR2 FQNEAQ. The CDR3 has 19 amino acids. The V and J ends lost 5 bases and 5 bases, in that order; junction bases with no gene match: 18.

As regards this clone: The junction does not match germline at one end; this may be a read error. The CDR3 loop is CASSEVPHRQWSSRNTIYF. In DNA, the CDR3 is TGTGCCAGCAGTGAGGTTCCCCATCGACAGTGGTCCTCTCGAAACACCATATATTTT. The chain couples TRBV6-1 to TRBJ1-3; D perhaps matches TRBD1 (5 bases). Germline V lookup: CDR1 MNHNS, CDR2 SASEGT. CDR3 length: 19 amino acids.

In DNA, the CDR3 is TGTGCCAGTACTATTCGGGGTATGGCTGGCTACACCTTC. The encoded protein is CASTIRGMAGYTF. V usage is TRBV19 and J usage is TRBJ1-2, with unresolved D. Germline CDR1 reads LNHDA; CDR2 reads SQIVND (reference sequence). With 7 bases removed from V and 7 bases from J, the gap between germline ends came to 16 bases. The CDR3 is 13 amino acids.

The V gene is TRBV4-2, the J gene TRBJ1-1; D remains unclear. Germline CDR1 reads LGHNA; CDR2 reads YNFKEQ. V lost 1 base and J lost 5, with 14 bases in between. There are 15 residues in the CDR3. The DNA of the CDR3 is TGTGCCAGCAGCCAAGGCTTCAGGCTTGCGACTGAAGCTTTCTTT. Translated: CASSQGFRLATEAFF.

This chain uses TRBV9 with TRBJ1-2; TRBD1 is a possible D gene (5 bases). This CDR3 contains 15 residues. Trimming left V 0 bases short and J 8 bases short, with 17 bases between. CDR1 is SGDLS, CDR2 YYNGEE, per germline. The DNA for the CDR3 is TGTGCCAGCAGCGTAGAACGGGACGGGAGACCAGGCTACACCTTC. Translation gives CASSVERDGRPGYTF.

This clone was counted only a few times. This chain links TRBV25-1 with TRBJ1-1; D remains unclear. Per the germline V gene, CDR1 is MGHDK and CDR2 is SYGVNS. Between the trimmed V and J ends, which lost 4 bases and 7 bases, there was a span of 13 bases. This CDR3 has 13 amino acids. CDR3 nucleotide sequence: TGTGCCAGCAGTGGCCTGGGGAGGTTTGAAGCTTTCTTT. It codes for CASSGLGRFEAFF.

The chain employs TRBV6-5 and TRBJ1-1; D may be TRBD1 (5 bases). V lost 3 bases and J lost 1, with 15 bases in between. This CDR3 is 16 amino acids long. In germline, CDR1 is MNHEY, CDR2 SVGAGI. CDR3 region: CASSYGTEDPNTEAFF. The CDR3, as DNA: TGTGCCAGCAGTTATGGGACTGAAGACCCGAACACTGAAGCTTTCTTT.

This chain uses TRBV2 with TRBJ1-5; the match to TRBD1 covers 8 bases. This CDR3 spans 17 amino acids. Germline V gives CDR1 SNHLY, CDR2 FYNNEI. The V gene end was trimmed by 4 bases and the J gene end by 7 bases; junction bases not matched to a gene: 15. CDR3: CASSVQWSGGGRQPQHF. CDR3 nucleotide sequence: TGTGCCAGCAGTGTTCAGTGGTCAGGGGGCGGTCGGCAGCCCCAGCATTTT.

The V and J genes are TRBV11-3 and TRBJ2-7; 11 bases agree with TRBD2. CDR1 and CDR2 from the germline V gene are SGHNT and YENEEA. Trimming cost V 3 bases and J 7 bases; bases outside gene matches: 8. The CDR3 sequence is 15 residues long. The CDR3 sequence is CASSLQLAGVSEQYF. The CDR3 nucleotides are TGTGCCAGCAGCTTGCAACTAGCGGGAGTCTCGGAGCAGTACTTC.

J is TRBJ2-2 and V is TRBV7-9, with 8 bases matching TRBD1. This CDR3 is built from 14 residues. Losses at the gene ends were 3 bases for V and 3 bases for J; bases not matched to a gene: 0. Per the germline V gene, CDR1 is SEHNR and CDR2 is FQNEAQ (reference sequence). The CDR3 spells CASSLTGDTGELFF. The DNA of the CDR3 is TGTGCCAGCAGCTTGACAGGGGACACCGGGGAGCTGTTTTTT.

The chain couples TRBV7-3 to TRBJ2-1, with 8 bases matching TRBD2. CDR3 length: 16 amino acids. The J segment lost 13 bases and the V segment lost 6 bases, leaving 20 bases of the junction unmatched. Germline V CDR1 and CDR2: SGHTA, FQGTGA. CDR3 sequence reads: CASSPTAMGTRGTQFF. The CDR3 DNA reads as TGTGCCAGCAGTCCAACCGCGATGGGGACTAGGGGAACCCAGTTCTTC.

Only a few counts were recorded for this clone. The rearrangement links TRBV4-3 to TRBJ1-6; a possible D gene is TRBD1 (6 bases). CDR1 and CDR2 (germline): LGHNA, YSLEER. The CDR3 extends over 15 amino acids. V was clipped by 0 bases and J by 11 bases, with 14 bases between them. CDR3 residues: CASSQDYQGITPLHF. The DNA of the CDR3 is TGCGCCAGCAGCCAAGATTACCAGGGGATAACACCCCTCCACTTT.

This chain uses TRBV6-1 with TRBJ1-1; weak D call: TRBD1 (6 bases). Trimming took off 3 bases at V and 12 bases at J, with 11 bases between the two ends. The CDR3 loop spans 11 amino acids. The germline V gene has CDR1 MNHNS and CDR2 SASEGT. CDR3 sequence reads: CASSDGGRSFF. CDR3 nucleotides: TGTGCCAGCAGTGATGGGGGCCGATCTTTCTTT.

J is TRBJ1-1 and V is TRBV11-3; no firm D call. This CDR3 region has 13 residues. The germline V gene encodes CDR1 SGHNT and CDR2 YENEEA. V lost 6 bases to trimming and J lost 3 bases, with 11 bases between them. The CDR3 nucleotides are TGTGCCAGCAGGGCGGCGGTAGACACTGAAGCTTTCTTT. It specifies CASRAAVDTEAFF. The full variable domain, rest sourced from reference TRBV11-3 and TRBJ1-1, is EAGVVQSPRYKIIEKKQPVAFWCNPISGHNTLYWYLQNLGQGPELLIRYENEEAVDDSQLPKDRFSAERLKGVDSTLKIQPAELGDSAVYLCASRAAVDTEAFFGQGTRLTVV.

The chain carries TRBV19 and TRBJ1-1; TRBD1 is a possible D gene (6 bases). The germline V gene has CDR1 LNHDA and CDR2 SQIVND (reference sequence). CDR3 length: 15 amino acids. Trimming stripped 1 base from V and 5 bases from J, with 14 bases between. Here the CDR3 reads CASSIAPLQGTEAFF. DNA for the CDR3: TGTGCCAGTAGTATAGCCCCTCTACAGGGTACTGAAGCTTTCTTT.

The rearrangement uses TRBV6-5 and TRBJ1-6; 8 nucleotides line up with TRBD1. CDR3 length: 14 amino acids. The ends lost 6 bases at V and 8 bases at J; junction bases unmatched: 6. Per the germline V gene, CDR1 is MNHEY and CDR2 is SVGAGI. This CDR3 reads CASRGTGSDSPLHF. The CDR3 DNA reads as TGTGCCAGCAGAGGGACAGGTAGCGATTCACCCCTCCACTTT.

The rearrangement joins TRBV7-9 to TRBJ1-3, with 8 bases lining up with TRBD1. This CDR3 comprises 17 residues. From germline, CDR1 is SEHNR and CDR2 FQNEAQ (reference sequence). V dropped 5 bases and J dropped 0; count of bases not matched to a gene: 9. In DNA, the CDR3 is TGTGCCAGCAGCCCAACTCAGGGGGCCCGCTCTGGAAACACCATATATTTT. This gives the protein CASSPTQGARSGNTIYF.

The J gene is TRBJ1-2, the V gene TRBV6-6, with 9 bases matching TRBD1. The germline gives CDR1 MNHNY, CDR2 SVGAGI (reference sequence). The CDR3 covers 13 residues. Losses at the gene ends were 6 bases for V and 3 bases for J; bases not matched to a gene: 2. CDR3 DNA sequence: TGTGCCAGCAGCAGACAGGGGGACTATGGCTACACCTTC. Protein sequence: CASSRQGDYGYTF.

This clone was seen a handful of times. The chain employs TRBV5-1 and TRBJ2-1, with 8 bases aligning to TRBD2. This CDR3 contains 14 residues. Germline loops: CDR1 SGHRS, CDR2 YFSETQ. The junction had 6 bases not matched to a gene; V was cut back by 6 bases and J by 4 bases. This chain's CDR3 is CASNPGGRYNEQFF. The CDR3 coding sequence is TGCGCCAGCAACCCGGGGGGGCGTTACAATGAGCAGTTCTTC.